The sequence of this T cell receptor (beta chain) was determined in a study of cytomegalovirus exposure and HLA in healthy donors (TCRdb year 2017). Background on the whole study: A later analysis indicated that the 95 to 150 validation repertoires were generated on the platform also employed for the 600 to 750 repertoires of the first cohort. The study aimed to test whether signatures of past pathogen exposure could be identified by cataloging public T cell receptors. A separate validation cohort of over a hundred different subjects was used in addition to the 666-subject first cohort. To predict cytomegalovirus infection status, the study combined high-throughput TCR immunosequencing, statistical association of individual TCRs with disease status, and machine learning.

Libraries were constructed by the immunoSEQ multiplex PCR assay. As for the original processing: To diagnose cytomegalovirus status from the catalog of TCR beta chain sequences, a statistical classification framework was built. TCRdb mirrors the immuneACCESS table, restricted to in-frame sequences. Some clones are absent from its copies; in checked studies, under half trace to an unresolved V gene, and the reason for the others is unknown. D and trimming come from the DNA, and the V and J calls and clone size come from that table. For this sample the table gives about 63,000 clones, of which 95% were detected only once. Around 7% of the sample rests with the top ten. With respect to this clone: The target of this receptor is not known. No base quality values were provided; no much bigger clone lies one nucleotide off.

From the germline V gene, CDR1 is MNHNS and CDR2 is SASEGT. Reading from cysteine to phenylalanine, the CDR3 counts 15 amino acids. Only CDR3 DNA is held: 45 bases, read in frame from base 1. At the junction V is shortened by 7 bases and J by 2 bases, with 18 bases in between. The research as a whole found: The classifier was reported to diagnose cytomegalovirus status with high specificity and sensitivity in both the original and validation cohorts. Most TCR sequences were seen in very few donors, while some public TCRs were found in many individuals. All 120 or so repertoires were used to score co-occurrence in the validation cohort in a later analysis, because that analysis had no HLA typing for the cohort. The study listed 150 to 200 TCR beta chains as associated with cytomegalovirus. Three of the identified cytomegalovirus-associated TCR beta chains were confirmed in vitro to be specific for cytomegalovirus antigens. The authors suggested that the approach could potentially be generalized to other disease states and immunological phenotypes. In a later analysis, TCRs clustered in the first cohort were found to also tend to co-occur in the roughly 110 validation repertoires, with approximately 93% of cluster scores above 0.

The donors were included in the validation cohort of 130 or so subjects, a group kept apart from the roughly 690-subject first cohort. Sequencing was performed on PBMCs. The chain is encoded by TRBV6-1 joined to TRBJ2-7; the D gene is possibly TRBD2, with 5 bases matching. The TCR comes from a woman aged 18-30 years in good health and CMV-seropositive. The sequenced DNA is TGTGCCAGCAACCCTCCTGGACTTGGGACCTACGAGCAGTACTTC. It codes for CASNPPGLGTYEQYF.